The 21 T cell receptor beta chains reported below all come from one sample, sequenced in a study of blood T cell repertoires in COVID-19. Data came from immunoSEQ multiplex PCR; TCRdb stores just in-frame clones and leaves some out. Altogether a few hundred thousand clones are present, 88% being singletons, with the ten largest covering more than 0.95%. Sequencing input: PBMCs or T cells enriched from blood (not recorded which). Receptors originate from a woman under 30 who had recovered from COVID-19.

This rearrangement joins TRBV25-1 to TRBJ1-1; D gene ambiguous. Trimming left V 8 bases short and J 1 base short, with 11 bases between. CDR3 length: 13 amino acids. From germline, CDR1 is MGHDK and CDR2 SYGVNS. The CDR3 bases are TGTGCCAGCCCCGCACGGGGGAACACTGAAGCTTTCTTT. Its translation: CASPARGNTEAFF.

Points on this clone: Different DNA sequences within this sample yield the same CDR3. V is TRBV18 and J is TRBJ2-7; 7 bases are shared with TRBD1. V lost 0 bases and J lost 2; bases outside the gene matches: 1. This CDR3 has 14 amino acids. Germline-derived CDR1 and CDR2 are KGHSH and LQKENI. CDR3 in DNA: TGTGCCAGCTCACCACCGGGACAGCCCTACGAGCAGTACTTC. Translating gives CASSPPGQPYEQYF.

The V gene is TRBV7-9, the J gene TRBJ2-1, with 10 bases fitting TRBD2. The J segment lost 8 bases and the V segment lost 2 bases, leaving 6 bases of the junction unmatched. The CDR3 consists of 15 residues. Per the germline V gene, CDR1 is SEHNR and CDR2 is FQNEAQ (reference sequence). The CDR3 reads CASSLLPSGGHEQFF. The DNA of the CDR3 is TGTGCCAGCAGCTTACTCCCTAGCGGGGGCCATGAGCAGTTCTTC. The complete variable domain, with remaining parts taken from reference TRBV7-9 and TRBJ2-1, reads DTGVSQNPRHKITKRGQNVTFRCDPISEHNRLYWYRQTLGQGPEFLTYFQNEAQLEKSRLLSDRFSAERPKGSFSTLEIQRTEQGDSAMYLCASSLLPSGGHEQFFGPGTRLTVL.

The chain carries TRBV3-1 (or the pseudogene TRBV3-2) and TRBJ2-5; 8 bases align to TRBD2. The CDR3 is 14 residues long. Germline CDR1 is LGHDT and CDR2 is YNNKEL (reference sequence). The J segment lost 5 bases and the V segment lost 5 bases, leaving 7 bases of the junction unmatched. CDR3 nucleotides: TGTGCCAGCAGCAACTCAGCGGGGGCGGAGACCCAGTACTTC. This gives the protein CASSNSAGAETQYF.

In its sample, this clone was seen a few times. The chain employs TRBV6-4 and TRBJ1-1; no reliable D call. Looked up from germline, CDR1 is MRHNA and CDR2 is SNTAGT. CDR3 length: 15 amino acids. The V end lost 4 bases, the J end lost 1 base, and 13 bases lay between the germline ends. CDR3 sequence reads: CASSGPQTANTEAFF. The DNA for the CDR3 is TGTGCCAGCAGTGGCCCACAAACAGCGAACACTGAAGCTTTCTTT.

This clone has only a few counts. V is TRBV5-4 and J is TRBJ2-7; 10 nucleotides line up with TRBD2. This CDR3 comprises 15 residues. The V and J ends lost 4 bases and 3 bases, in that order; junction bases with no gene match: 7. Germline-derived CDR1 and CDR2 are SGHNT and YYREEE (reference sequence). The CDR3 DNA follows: TGTGCCAGCAGCCCCGGGACTAGCGAGAACTACGAGCAGTACTTC. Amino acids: CASSPGTSENYEQYF. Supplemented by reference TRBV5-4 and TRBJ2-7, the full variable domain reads ETGVTQSPTHLIKTRGQQVTLRCSSQSGHNTVSWYQQALGQGPQFIFQYYREEENGRGNFPPRFSGLQFPNYSSELNVNALELDDSALYLCASSPGTSENYEQYFGPGTRLTVT.

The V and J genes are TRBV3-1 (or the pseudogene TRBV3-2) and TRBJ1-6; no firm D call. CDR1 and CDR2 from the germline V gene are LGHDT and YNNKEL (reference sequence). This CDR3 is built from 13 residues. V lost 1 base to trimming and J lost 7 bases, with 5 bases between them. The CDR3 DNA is TGTGCCAGCAGCCAAGGACTAAATTCACCCCTCCACTTT. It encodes CASSQGLNSPLHF.

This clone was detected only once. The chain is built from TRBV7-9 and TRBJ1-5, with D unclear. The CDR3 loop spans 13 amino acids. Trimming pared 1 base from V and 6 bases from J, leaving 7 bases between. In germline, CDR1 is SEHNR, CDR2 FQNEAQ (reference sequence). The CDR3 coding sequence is TGTGCCAGCAGCTTAGGGGGAGCTCAGCCCCAGCATTTT. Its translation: CASSLGGAQPQHF. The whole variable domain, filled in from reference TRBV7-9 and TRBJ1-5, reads DTGVSQNPRHKITKRGQNVTFRCDPISEHNRLYWYRQTLGQGPEFLTYFQNEAQLEKSRLLSDRFSAERPKGSFSTLEIQRTEQGDSAMYLCASSLGGAQPQHFGDGTRLSIL.

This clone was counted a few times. The CDR3 spells CASSPRGGWDGYTF. CDR3 nucleotides: TGTGCCAGCAGTCCCCGTGGGGGGTGGGATGGCTACACCTTC. V is TRBV25-1 and J is TRBJ1-2; tentative D call: TRBD1 (5 bases). The V gene lost 5 bases and the J gene lost 6 bases, with 16 bases spanning the gap. The CDR3 runs 14 residues. Germline CDR1 and CDR2: MGHDK and SYGVNS.

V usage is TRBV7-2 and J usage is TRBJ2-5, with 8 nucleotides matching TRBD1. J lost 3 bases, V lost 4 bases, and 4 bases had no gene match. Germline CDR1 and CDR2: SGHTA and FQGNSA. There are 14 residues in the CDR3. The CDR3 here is CASSSQGAKETQYF. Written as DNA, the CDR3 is TGTGCCAGCAGCTCGCAGGGGGCGAAAGAGACCCAGTACTTC.

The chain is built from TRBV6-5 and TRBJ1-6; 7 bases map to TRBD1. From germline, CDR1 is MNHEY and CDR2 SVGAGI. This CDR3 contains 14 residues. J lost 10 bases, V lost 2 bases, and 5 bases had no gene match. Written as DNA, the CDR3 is TGTGCCAGCAGTTACAGACAGGGAGAGTCACCCCTCCACTTT. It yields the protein CASSYRQGESPLHF.

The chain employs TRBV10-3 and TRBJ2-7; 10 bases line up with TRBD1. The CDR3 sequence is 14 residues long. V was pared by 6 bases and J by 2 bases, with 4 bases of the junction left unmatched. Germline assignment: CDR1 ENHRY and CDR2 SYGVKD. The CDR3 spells CAISGGTGAYEQYF. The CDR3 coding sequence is TGTGCCATCAGCGGGGGGACAGGGGCCTACGAGCAGTACTTC.

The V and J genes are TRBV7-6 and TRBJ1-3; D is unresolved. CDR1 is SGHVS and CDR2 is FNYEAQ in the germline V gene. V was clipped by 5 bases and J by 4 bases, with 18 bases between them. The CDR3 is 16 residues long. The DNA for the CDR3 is TGTGCCAGCAGCCCGACCGGGTCCAATTCCGGAAACACCATATATTTT. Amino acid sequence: CASSPTGSNSGNTIYF.

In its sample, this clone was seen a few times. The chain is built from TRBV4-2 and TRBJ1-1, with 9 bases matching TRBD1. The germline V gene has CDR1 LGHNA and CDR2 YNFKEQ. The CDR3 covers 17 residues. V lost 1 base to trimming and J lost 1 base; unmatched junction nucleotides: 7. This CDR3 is CASSQARWDRENTEAFF. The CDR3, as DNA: TGTGCCAGCAGCCAAGCCCGTTGGGACAGGGAGAACACTGAAGCTTTCTTT.

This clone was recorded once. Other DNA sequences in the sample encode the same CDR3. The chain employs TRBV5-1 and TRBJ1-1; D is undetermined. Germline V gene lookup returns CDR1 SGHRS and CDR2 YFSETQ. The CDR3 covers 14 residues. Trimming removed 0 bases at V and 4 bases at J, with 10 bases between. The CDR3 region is CASSLASGSTEAFF. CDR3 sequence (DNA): TGCGCCAGCAGCTTGGCTTCTGGGAGCACTGAAGCTTTCTTT.

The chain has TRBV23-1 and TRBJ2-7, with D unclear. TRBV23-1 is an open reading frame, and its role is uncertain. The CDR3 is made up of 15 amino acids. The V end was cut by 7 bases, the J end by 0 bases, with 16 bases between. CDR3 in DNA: TGCGCCAGCACCCCGACAATCCTCAGCTCCTACGAGCAGTACTTC. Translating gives CASTPTILSSYEQYF.

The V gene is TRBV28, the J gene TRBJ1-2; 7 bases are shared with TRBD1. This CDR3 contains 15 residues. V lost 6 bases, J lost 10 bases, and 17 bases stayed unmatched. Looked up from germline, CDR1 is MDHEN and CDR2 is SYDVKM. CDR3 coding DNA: TGTGCCAGCAGACCTGGGACAGACTCAAGTAGATACTACACCTTC. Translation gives CASRPGTDSSRYYTF.

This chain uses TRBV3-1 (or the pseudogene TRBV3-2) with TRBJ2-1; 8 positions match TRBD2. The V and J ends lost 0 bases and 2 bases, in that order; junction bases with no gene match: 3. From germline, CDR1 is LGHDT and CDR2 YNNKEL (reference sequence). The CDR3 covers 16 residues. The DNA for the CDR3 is TGTGCCAGCAGCCAAGATCGGGGGGGGCCCTACAATGAGCAGTTCTTC. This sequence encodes CASSQDRGGPYNEQFF.

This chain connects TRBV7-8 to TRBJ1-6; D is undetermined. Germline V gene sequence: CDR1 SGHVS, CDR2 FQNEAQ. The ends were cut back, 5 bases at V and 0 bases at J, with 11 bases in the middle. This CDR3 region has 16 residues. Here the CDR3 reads CASSMDCCSYNSPLHF. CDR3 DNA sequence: TGTGCCAGCAGCATGGACTGTTGCTCCTATAATTCACCCCTCCACTTT.

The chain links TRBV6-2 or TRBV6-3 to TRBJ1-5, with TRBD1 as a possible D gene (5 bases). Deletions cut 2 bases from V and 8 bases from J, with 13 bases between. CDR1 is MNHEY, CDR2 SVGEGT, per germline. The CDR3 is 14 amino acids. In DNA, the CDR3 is TGTGCCAGCAGTTACCAGGGTTGGGTTGAGCCCCAGCATTTT. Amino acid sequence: CASSYQGWVEPQHF.

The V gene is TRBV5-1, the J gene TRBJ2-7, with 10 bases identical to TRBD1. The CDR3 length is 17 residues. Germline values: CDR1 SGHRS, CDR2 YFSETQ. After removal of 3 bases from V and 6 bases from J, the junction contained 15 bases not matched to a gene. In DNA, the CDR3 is TGCGCCAGCAGCTCCGATCCCATCGGACAGGGGGTACGCGAGCAGTACTTC. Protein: CASSSDPIGQGVREQYF.